This T cell receptor beta chain derives from a study of blood T cell repertoires in COVID-19. Across the study: Sites in the United States, Italy and Spain provided acute and convalescent COVID-19 samples.

This clone was seen a handful of times. Authors' analysis steps: The authors estimated nucleated cell counts from reference gene primer amplification. Generated by immunoSEQ multiplex PCR, the TCRdb table keeps only in-frame clones and is missing some. The V and J calls and clone size are taken from that table; D and trimming were inferred from the DNA. The sample lists about half a million clones, 75% to 90% occurring once. The CDR3 spans 13 residues. Germline V CDR1 and CDR2: MNHEY, SMNVEV (reference sequence). V shed 8 bases and J 9 bases; nucleotides not matched to a gene: 7. The rearrangement uses TRBV27 and TRBJ1-6; 7 positions agree with TRBD1. The clonotype comes from a human donor in a cohort sampled during active COVID-19. Sequenced sample: peripheral blood. The CDR3 DNA sequence: TGTGCCAGCTGGGGACAGCCGAGTTCACCCCTCCACTTT. Protein product: CASWGQPSSPLHF.